This T cell receptor (beta chain) was retrieved from a study of cytomegalovirus exposure and HLA in healthy donors. At collection, donors were nominally healthy, but unrecorded immune exposures were probable. Study observations and caveats: 150 to 200 TCR beta chains were listed as cytomegalovirus-associated.

CDR1 and CDR2 from the germline V gene are SNHLY and FYNNEI. This CDR3 has 16 amino acids. Trimming cost V 3 bases and J 0 bases, with 14 bases left between them. PCR amplification relied on 60 Vbeta primers (plus 13 Jbeta primers). The data were produced by immunoSEQ multiplex PCR, yet TCRdb's version contains in-frame clones alone and is incomplete. The sample contains 100,000 to 150,000 clones, 60% to 80% of which appear only once. With respect to this clone: Its cognate antigen is unknown.

Sequencing was performed on PBMCs. The J gene is TRBJ1-2, the V gene TRBV2, with D unclear. This TCR came from an older woman in good health and CMV-seronegative. As DNA, the CDR3 is TGTGCCAGCAGTGATGATGCCGGAGCCTCTAACTATGGCTACACCTTC. Protein: CASSDDAGASNYGYTF.